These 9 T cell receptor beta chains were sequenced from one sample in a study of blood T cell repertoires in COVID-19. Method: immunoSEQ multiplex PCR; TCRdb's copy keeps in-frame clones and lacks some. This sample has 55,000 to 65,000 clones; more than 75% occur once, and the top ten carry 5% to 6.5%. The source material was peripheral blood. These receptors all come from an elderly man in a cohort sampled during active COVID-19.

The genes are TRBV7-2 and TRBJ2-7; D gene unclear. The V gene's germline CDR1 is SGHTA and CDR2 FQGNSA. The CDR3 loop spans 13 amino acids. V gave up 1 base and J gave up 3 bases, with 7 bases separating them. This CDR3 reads CASSLVSNYEQYF. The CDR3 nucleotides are TGTGCCAGCAGCTTAGTTTCTAACTACGAGCAGTACTTC. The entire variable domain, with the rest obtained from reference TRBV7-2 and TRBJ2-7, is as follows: GAGVSQSPSNKVTEKGKDVELRCDPISGHTALYWYRQSLGQGLEFLIYFQGNSAPDKSGLPSDRFSAERTGGSVSTLTIQRTQQEDSAVYLCASSLVSNYEQYFGPGTRLTVT.

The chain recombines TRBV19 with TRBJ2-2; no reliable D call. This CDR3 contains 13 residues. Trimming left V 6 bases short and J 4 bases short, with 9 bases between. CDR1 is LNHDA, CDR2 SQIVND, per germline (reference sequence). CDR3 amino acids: CASSVSSTGELFF. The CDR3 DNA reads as TGTGCCAGTAGCGTGAGTTCCACCGGGGAGCTGTTTTTT.

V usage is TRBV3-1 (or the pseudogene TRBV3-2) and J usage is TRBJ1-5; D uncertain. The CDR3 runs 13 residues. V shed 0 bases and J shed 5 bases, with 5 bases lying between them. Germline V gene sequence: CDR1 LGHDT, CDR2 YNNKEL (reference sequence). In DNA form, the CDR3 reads TGTGCCAGCAGCCAAGACGGGTATCAGCCCCAGCATTTT. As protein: CASSQDGYQPQHF.

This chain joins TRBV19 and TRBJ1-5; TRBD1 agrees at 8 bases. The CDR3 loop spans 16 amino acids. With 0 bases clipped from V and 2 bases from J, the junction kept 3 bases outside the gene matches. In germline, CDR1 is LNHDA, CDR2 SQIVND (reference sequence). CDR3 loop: CASSIDGQGGNQPQHF. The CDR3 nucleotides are TGTGCCAGTAGTATAGATGGACAGGGAGGCAATCAGCCCCAGCATTTT.

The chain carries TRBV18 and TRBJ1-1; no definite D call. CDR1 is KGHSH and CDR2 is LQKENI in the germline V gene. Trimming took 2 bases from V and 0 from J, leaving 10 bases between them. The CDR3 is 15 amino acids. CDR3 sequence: CASSPAVAVNTEAFF. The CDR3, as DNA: TGTGCCAGCTCACCAGCGGTCGCCGTGAACACTGAAGCTTTCTTT.

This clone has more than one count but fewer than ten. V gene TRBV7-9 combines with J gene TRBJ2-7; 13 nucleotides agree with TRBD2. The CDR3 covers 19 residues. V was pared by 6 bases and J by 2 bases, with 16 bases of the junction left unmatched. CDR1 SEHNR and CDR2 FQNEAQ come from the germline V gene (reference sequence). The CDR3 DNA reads TGTGCCAGCAGATCCACGGGGACTAGCGGGACTCGTTCTCCCTACGAGCAGTACTTC. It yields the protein CASRSTGTSGTRSPYEQYF.

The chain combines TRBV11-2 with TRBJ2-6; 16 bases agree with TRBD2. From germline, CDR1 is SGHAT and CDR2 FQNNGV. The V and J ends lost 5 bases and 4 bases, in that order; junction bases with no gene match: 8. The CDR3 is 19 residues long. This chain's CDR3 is CASSVPGLAGGPGANVLTF. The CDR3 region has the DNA TGTGCCAGCAGCGTTCCGGGACTAGCGGGGGGGCCGGGGGCCAACGTCCTGACTTTC.

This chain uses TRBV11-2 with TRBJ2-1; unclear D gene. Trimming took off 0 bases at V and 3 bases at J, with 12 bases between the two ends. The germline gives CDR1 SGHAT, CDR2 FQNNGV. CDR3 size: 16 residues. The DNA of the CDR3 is TGTGCCAGCAGCTTAGATGCCCTAGTAAGCTACAATGAGCAGTTCTTC. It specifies CASSLDALVSYNEQFF.

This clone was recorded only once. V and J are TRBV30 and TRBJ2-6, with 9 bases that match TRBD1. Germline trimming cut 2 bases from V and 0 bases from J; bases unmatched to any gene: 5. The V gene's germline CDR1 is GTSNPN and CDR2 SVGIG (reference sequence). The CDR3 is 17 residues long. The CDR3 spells CAWSPGTGSSGANVLTF. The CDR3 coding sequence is TGTGCCTGGAGTCCGGGGACAGGGAGCTCTGGGGCCAACGTCCTGACTTTC.